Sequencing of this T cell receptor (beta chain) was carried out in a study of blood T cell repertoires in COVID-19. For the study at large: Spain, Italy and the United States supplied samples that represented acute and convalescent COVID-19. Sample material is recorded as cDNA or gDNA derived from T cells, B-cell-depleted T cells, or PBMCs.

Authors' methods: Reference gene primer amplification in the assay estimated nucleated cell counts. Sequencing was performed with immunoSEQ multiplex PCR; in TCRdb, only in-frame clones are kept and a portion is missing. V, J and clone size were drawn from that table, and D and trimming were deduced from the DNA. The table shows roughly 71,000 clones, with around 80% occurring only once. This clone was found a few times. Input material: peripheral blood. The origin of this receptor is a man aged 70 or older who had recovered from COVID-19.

The CDR3 DNA is TGTGCCAGCCGCGGACAGGGAGAAAGAAACACCATATATTTT. Its protein product is CASRGQGERNTIYF. The V call is TRBV11-2, the J call TRBJ1-3, with 8 bases that match TRBD1. Germline V gene lookup returns CDR1 SGHAT and CDR2 FQNNGV. The V segment lost 8 bases and the J segment 5 bases; nucleotides outside the gene matches: 8. The CDR3 loop spans 14 amino acids.